Listed below are T cell receptor beta chains from one sample, sequenced in a study of T cell changes during pregnancy in multiple sclerosis. The method was immunoSEQ multiplex PCR; TCRdb's version includes in-frame clones alone and lacks a portion of them. Of roughly 75,000 clones detected, roughly 91% appear once; the ten largest clones hold just over 2.5%. The sample consisted of peripheral blood, taken after pregnancy. The receptor source for this set is a female donor in good health, enrolled as a control in a pregnancy study. CDR3s include the opening cysteine and the closing phenylalanine or tryptophan. A D gene is named only where the DNA matches it firmly. Clone size is given for some rows only: seen once, a few or many times, or a class if the clone is expanded.

cdr3_aa	cdr3_nt	v_call	j_call	d_call	clone_size
CSFGGTSTDTQYF	TGCAGCTTCGGGGGAACTAGCACAGATACGCAGTATTTT	TRBV29-1	TRBJ2-3	NA	NA
CASSVGAGAGYEQYF	TGTGCCAGCAGTGTCGGGGCGGGGGCAGGCTACGAGCAGTACTTC	TRBV2	TRBJ2-7	NA	NA
CASSRAVWGAYEQYF	TGTGCCAGCAGCCGAGCGGTTTGGGGAGCCTACGAGCAGTACTTC	TRBV7-2	TRBJ2-7	NA	NA
CASSQPTGGLNYGYTF	TGCGCCAGCAGCCAGCCAACAGGGGGCCTTAACTATGGCTACACCTTC	TRBV4-1	TRBJ1-2	TRBD1	NA
CASSLFLDGPAGELFF	TGTGCCAGCAGCTTGTTTCTAGACGGCCCCGCGGGGGAGCTGTTTTTT	TRBV5-4	TRBJ2-2	NA	NA
CASSVHREVAYEQYF	TGCGCCAGCAGCGTACACAGGGAAGTTGCCTACGAGCAGTACTTC	TRBV5-1	TRBJ2-7	NA	NA
CASSLEASGELFF	TGTGCCAGCAGCTTAGAGGCTTCCGGGGAGCTGTTTTTT	TRBV7-3	TRBJ2-2	NA	NA
CASSPGLTGELFF	TGTGCCAGCAGCCCGGGACTCACCGGGGAGCTGTTTTTT	TRBV11-2	TRBJ2-2	NA	NA
CASSQDSSGGAGTQYF	TGTGCCAGCAGCCAAGACTCTAGCGGGGGGGCGGGGACCCAGTACTTC	TRBV4-2	TRBJ2-5	TRBD2	NA
CASSPREGADYGYTF	TGTGCCAGCTCACCTCGGGAGGGGGCTGACTATGGCTACACCTTC	TRBV18	TRBJ1-2	TRBD1	NA
CASSPSPGLAGEVSYNEQFF	TGTGCCAGTAGTCCCTCACCGGGACTAGCGGGGGAGGTATCCTACAATGAGCAGTTCTTC	TRBV19	TRBJ2-1	TRBD2	once
CASSGQVSYEQHF	TGTGCCAGCTCCGGACAGGTCTCCTACGAGCAGCACTTC	TRBV27	TRBJ2-7	TRBD1	NA
CASSLGVGGPKNIQYF	TGCGCCAGCAGCTTGGGGGTGGGGGGGCCGAAAAACATTCAGTACTTC	TRBV5-1	TRBJ2-4	NA	NA
CATASRGLLGNTIYF	TGTGCTACCGCGTCCCGAGGGCTTCTGGGTAACACCATATATTTT	TRBV12-5	TRBJ1-3	NA	NA
CAISATTSGGWNEQYF	TGTGCCATCAGTGCCACGACTAGCGGGGGGTGGAACGAGCAGTACTTC	TRBV10-3	TRBJ2-7	TRBD2	NA
CASSLTGFRGTEAFF	TGTGCCAGCAGCTTAACGGGCTTCAGGGGCACTGAAGCTTTCTTT	TRBV7-3	TRBJ1-1	NA	NA
CASSRFPAGTSGRTDTQYF	TGTGCCAGCAGCCGGTTCCCAGCCGGGACTAGCGGGAGGACAGATACGCAGTATTTT	TRBV7-2	TRBJ2-3	TRBD2	NA